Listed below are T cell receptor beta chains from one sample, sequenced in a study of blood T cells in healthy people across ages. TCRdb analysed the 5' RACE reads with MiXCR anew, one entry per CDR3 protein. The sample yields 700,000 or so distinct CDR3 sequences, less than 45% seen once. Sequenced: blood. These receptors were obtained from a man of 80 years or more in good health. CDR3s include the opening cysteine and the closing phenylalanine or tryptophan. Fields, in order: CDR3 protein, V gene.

CDR3 protein: CASRPSGRAGEQYF; V gene: TRBV5-4
CDR3 protein: CASSLVPGKVTEAFF; V gene: TRBV12-3/TRBV12-4
CDR3 protein: CASSLPDGGAFF; V gene: TRBV18
CDR3 protein: CAWRRQGTNYEQYF; V gene: TRBV30
CDR3 protein: CASSQGGGGWAKNNQYF; V gene: TRBV4-2
CDR3 protein: CASSRQGSANYGYTF; V gene: TRBV7-9
CDR3 protein: CASSYGAQGETQYF; V gene: TRBV7-6
CDR3 protein: CASSYPTGLAGHEQYF; V gene: TRBV27
CDR3 protein: CSASQLIGTGNSPLHF; V gene: TRBV20-1
CDR3 protein: CASSNYGARLAGQQETQYF; V gene: TRBV6-1
CDR3 protein: CSAVSGGDTDTQYF; V gene: TRBV20-1
CDR3 protein: CASSPRGQGGYNEQFF; V gene: TRBV12-3/TRBV12-4
CDR3 protein: CASSLVGGVSTDTQYF; V gene: TRBV7-6
CDR3 protein: CASSLVVGLAGGSYEQYF; V gene: TRBV7-2
CDR3 protein: CASSSQSRLKAPSTNEKLFF; V gene: TRBV7-2
CDR3 protein: CASSLGDGNTIYF; V gene: TRBV5-1
CDR3 protein: CASSLESAPGLAGILKEQYF; V gene: TRBV7-2
CDR3 protein: CASSYGGEVQNIQYF; V gene: TRBV6-5
CDR3 protein: CASAGTSTNEKLFF; V gene: TRBV2
CDR3 protein: CASSYGGVSSGANVLTF; V gene: TRBV6-5
CDR3 protein: CSLSRGQGPNEQFF; V gene: TRBV29-1
CDR3 protein: CASSPEWKETQYF; V gene: TRBV18
CDR3 protein: CSVLPGAQGVAYNEQYF; V gene: TRBV20-1
CDR3 protein: CASSLWGGTANQPQHF; V gene: TRBV7-2
CDR3 protein: CASSLTVGYNEQFF; V gene: TRBV5-1
CDR3 protein: CASTVLKDRLEAFF; V gene: TRBV28
CDR3 protein: CSAALDSYSNQPQHF; V gene: TRBV20-1
CDR3 protein: CASSKGRLETQYF; V gene: TRBV21-1
CDR3 protein: CASSPTLGGRNSPLHF; V gene: TRBV6-2/TRBV6-3
CDR3 protein: CASSQVGVSEAFF; V gene: TRBV4-1
CDR3 protein: CASSDNRGARQPQHF; V gene: TRBV6-5
CDR3 protein: CASRLAGGETQYF; V gene: TRBV12-3/TRBV12-4
CDR3 protein: CASRRPGLRNTGELFF; V gene: TRBV19
CDR3 protein: CASSFRAGVDEQYF; V gene: TRBV27
CDR3 protein: CAWRTDVLPGVSTQYF; V gene: TRBV30
CDR3 protein: CASSQNPRVAGGLWSTDTQYF; V gene: TRBV3-1
CDR3 protein: CASSLNAGSYEQYF; V gene: TRBV5-1
CDR3 protein: CASSLTGSEAFF; V gene: TRBV28
CDR3 protein: CAWSSPGGENYGYTF; V gene: TRBV30
CDR3 protein: CASTLDGTNTGELFF; V gene: TRBV6-2/TRBV6-3
CDR3 protein: CASSQDPTSGGVMREQYF; V gene: TRBV3-1
CDR3 protein: CSASLLYGGTTDEKLFF; V gene: TRBV20-1
CDR3 protein: CASSRSTGTVKETQYF; V gene: TRBV5-1
CDR3 protein: CASSDRGREDTQYF; V gene: TRBV12-3/TRBV12-4
CDR3 protein: CASGLVNYGYTF; V gene: TRBV28
CDR3 protein: CSVESLQRETQYF; V gene: TRBV29-1
CDR3 protein: CASSRGQGDSGNEKLFF; V gene: TRBV4-2
CDR3 protein: CSASAGLAGVPGELFF; V gene: TRBV20-1
CDR3 protein: CASSPTIGYEQYF; V gene: TRBV7-2